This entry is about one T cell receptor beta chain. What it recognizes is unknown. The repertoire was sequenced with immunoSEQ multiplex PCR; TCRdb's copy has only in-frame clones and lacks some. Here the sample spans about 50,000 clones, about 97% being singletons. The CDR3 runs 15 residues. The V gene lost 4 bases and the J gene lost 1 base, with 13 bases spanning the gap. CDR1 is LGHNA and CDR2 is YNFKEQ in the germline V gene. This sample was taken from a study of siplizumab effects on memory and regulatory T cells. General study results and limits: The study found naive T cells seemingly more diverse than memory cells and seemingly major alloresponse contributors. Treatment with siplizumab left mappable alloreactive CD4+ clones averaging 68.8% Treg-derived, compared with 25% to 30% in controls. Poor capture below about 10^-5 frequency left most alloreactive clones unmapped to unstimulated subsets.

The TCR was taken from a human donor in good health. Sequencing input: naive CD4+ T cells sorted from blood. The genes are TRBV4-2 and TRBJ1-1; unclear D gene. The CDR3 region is CASSPHQTGNTEAFF. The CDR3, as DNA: TGTGCCAGCAGCCCACATCAGACGGGGAACACTGAAGCTTTCTTT.